The 18 T cell receptor beta chains listed next were all sequenced from one sample in a study of human T cells and chemical hapten exposure. TCRdb re-derived calls from the RACE reads in MiXCR, one entry per CDR3 protein. The table lists some 100,000 distinct CDR3 sequences, roughly 10% of them singletons. Documented time point: patch test 2, 6 weeks after DPC sensitization. Treatment in this sample: therapeutic diphenylcyclopropenone sensitization with weekly scalp DPC. This material consisted of whole blood, taken in connection with sensitization to the hapten diphenylcyclopropenone (DPC). The origin of the receptors is a middle-aged woman with alopecia areata. Some clones in this sample may be carry-over from other donors' samples.

This clonotype has ten or more counts. The rearrangement uses TRBV10-2 and TRBJ1-1, with a possible D match to TRBD1 (5 bases). This CDR3 spans 11 amino acids. Trimming pared 6 bases from V and 3 bases from J, leaving 5 bases between. Germline-derived CDR1 and CDR2 are WSHSY and SAAADI. CDR3 loop: CASRGDTEAFF. CDR3 sequence (DNA): TGCGCCAGCAGAGGGGACACTGAAGCTTTCTTT.

This clonotype was found a few times. The chain joins TRBV20-1 to TRBJ2-1; the D gene is possibly TRBD2 (6 bases). The V end was cut by 3 bases, the J end by 5 bases, with 17 bases between. This CDR3 has 15 amino acids. Germline assignment: CDR1 DFQATT and CDR2 SNEGSKA (reference sequence). The CDR3 region is CSAREGTARDNEQFF. CDR3 DNA: TGCAGTGCTAGGGAAGGGACTGCCCGGGACAATGAGCAGTTCTTC.

The rearrangement uses TRBV6-1 and TRBJ2-5; 8 bases agree with TRBD1. Looked up from germline, CDR1 is MNHNS and CDR2 is SASEGT. The CDR3 length is 14 residues. The junction had 8 bases not matched to a gene; V was cut back by 6 bases and J by 5 bases. This CDR3 is CASRARSGGETQYF. For the CDR3, the DNA is TGTGCCAGCAGGGCCCGATCAGGGGGCGAGACCCAGTACTTC.

This clonotype was recorded at least ten times. The chain employs TRBV5-1 and TRBJ2-2; D gene unclear. V was cut by 0 bases and J by 1 base, with 7 bases left in between. CDR1 is SGHRS, CDR2 YFSETQ, per germline. This CDR3 comprises 15 residues. In nucleotides, the CDR3 is TGCGCCAGCAGCTTGGCGGTTGAGAACACCGGGGAGCTGTTTTTT. It codes for CASSLAVENTGELFF.

Only a few counts were recorded for this clonotype. The rearrangement links TRBV27 to TRBJ2-1, with 10 bases identical to TRBD2. CDR3 size: 16 residues. Germline V lookup: CDR1 MNHEY, CDR2 SMNVEV (reference sequence). With 4 bases clipped from V and 4 bases from J, the junction kept 7 bases outside the gene matches. For the CDR3, the DNA is TGTGCCAGCAGTTGGGTTAGCGGGGGGCTGTACAATGAGCAGTTCTTC. This sequence encodes CASSWVSGGLYNEQFF.

This clonotype has ten or more counts. This sequence joins TRBV18 and TRBJ1-6, with a tentative D call TRBD1 (5 bases). V gave up 3 bases and J gave up 5 bases, with 8 bases separating them. This CDR3 contains 14 residues. CDR1 and CDR2 (germline): KGHSH, LQKENI. The CDR3: CASSPTANNSPLHF. The CDR3 nucleotides read TGTGCCAGCTCACCGACAGCGAATAATTCACCCCTCCACTTT.

The sample holds a few counts of this clonotype. The chain carries TRBV29-1 and TRBJ2-7, with D possibly being TRBD1 (6 bases). This CDR3 is 14 amino acids long. Looked up from germline, CDR1 is SQVTM and CDR2 is ANQGSEA. V shed 7 bases and J shed 6 bases, with 22 bases lying between them. The CDR3 loop reads CSAVTGTKGLEQYF. In DNA form, the CDR3 reads TGCAGCGCCGTAACCGGGACAAAGGGTCTCGAGCAGTACTTC.

This clonotype was counted many times. The V gene is TRBV6-6, the J gene TRBJ2-7; D may correspond to TRBD1 or TRBD2 (5 bases each). The CDR3 is 12 amino acids. The ends were cut back, 4 bases at V and 6 bases at J, with 10 bases in the middle. Germline V gene data show CDR1 as MNHNY and CDR2 as SVGAGI (reference sequence). The CDR3 spells CASSSQGREQYF. The CDR3 DNA sequence: TGTGCCAGCAGTTCGCAGGGACGCGAGCAGTACTTC.

Turning to this clonotype: This may stem from a read error, because a much larger clone lies one nucleotide away. The rearrangement uses TRBV4-3 and TRBJ1-3; possibly TRBD1 for D (6 bases). The length of the CDR3 is 15 residues. Germline V CDR1 and CDR2: LGHNA, YSLEER. Between the trimmed V and J ends, which lost 5 bases and 4 bases, there was a span of 15 bases. The CDR3 loop is CASSEDSGTGNTIYF. The CDR3 region has the DNA TGCGCCAGCAGCGAGGACAGTGGAACGGGAAACACCATATATTTT.

The CDR3 reads CASSLALSSQTDTQYF. The CDR3 DNA reads as TGTGCCAGCAGCTTAGCCCTGTCCAGCCAGACAGATACGCAGTATTTT. The V call is TRBV7-2, the J call TRBJ2-3; D remains ambiguous. The CDR3 is 16 amino acids. In germline, CDR1 is SGHTA, CDR2 FQGNSA. V was trimmed by 0 bases and J by 3 bases, leaving 13 bases between them. Supplemented by reference TRBV7-2 and TRBJ2-3, the full variable domain reads GAGVSQSPSNKVTEKGKDVELRCDPISGHTALYWYRQSLGQGLEFLIYFQGNSAPDKSGLPSDRFSAERTGGSVSTLTIQRTQQEDSAVYLCASSLALSSQTDTQYFGPGTRLTVL.

There are many counts of this clonotype. The V call is TRBV18, the J call TRBJ1-6, with unresolved D. V was pared by 2 bases and J by 5 bases, with 7 bases between. CDR3 length: 14 residues. Germline CDR1 and CDR2: KGHSH and LQKENI. For the CDR3, the DNA is TGTGCCAGCTCACCAGGGAGCCATAATTCACCCCTCCACTTT. It encodes CASSPGSHNSPLHF.

This clonotype was counted a few times. V gene TRBV5-1 combines with J gene TRBJ2-7, with D possibly called TRBD1 or TRBD2 (5 bases each). V lost 4 bases to trimming and J lost 0 bases, with 14 bases between them. CDR1 is SGHRS and CDR2 is YFSETQ in the germline V gene. The CDR3 totals 15 residues. The CDR3 sequence is CASSQGTASSYEQYF. CDR3 coding DNA: TGCGCCAGCAGCCAAGGGACCGCCAGCTCCTACGAGCAGTACTTC.

This clonotype was counted a few times. The chain carries TRBV18 and TRBJ2-1; TRBD2 aligns across 14 bases. CDR3 length equals 16 residues. J gave up 6 bases and V 6 bases, and 7 bases lay outside the gene matches. The germline V gene has CDR1 KGHSH and CDR2 LQKENI. DNA of the CDR3: TGTGCCAGCTCGCCTCAGACTAGCGGGGGGGCCAATGAGCAGTTCTTC. It codes for CASSPQTSGGANEQFF.

In DNA form, the CDR3 reads TGTGCCAGCAGCAGTCACAGGGTAAAAAACATTCAGTACTTC. Amino acids: CASSSHRVKNIQYF. The chain combines TRBV21-1 with TRBJ2-4; the table assigns TRBD1, which was not confirmed against the DNA. TRBV21-1 is reported as a pseudogene. The CDR3 totals 14 residues.

The rearrangement uses TRBV12-3 or TRBV12-4 and TRBJ2-7; D is ambiguous. The CDR3 is 12 amino acids. V was trimmed by 3 bases and J by 7 bases, leaving 10 bases between them. CDR3 sequence (DNA): TGTGCCAGCAGTTTTGGCGGCTGGGAGCAGTACTTC. Translated: CASSFGGWEQYF.

The chain combines TRBV6-1 with TRBJ2-1; 7 bases match TRBD1. This CDR3 spans 16 amino acids. Per the germline V gene, CDR1 is MNHNS and CDR2 is SASEGT. V dropped 5 bases and J dropped 8; count of bases not matched to a gene: 15. The CDR3: CASSPIRLLTGDEQFF. CDR3 DNA sequence: TGTGCCAGCAGTCCGATTAGACTCCTAACAGGGGATGAGCAGTTCTTC.

This clonotype was seen a handful of times. This chain links TRBV6-5 with TRBJ2-3, with D hard to call. V lost 6 bases and J 1 base, leaving 14 bases between the germline ends. The germline V gene has CDR1 MNHEY and CDR2 SVGAGI. The length of the CDR3 is 15 residues. The CDR3 sequence: CASSSRTDGTDTQYF. For the CDR3, the DNA is TGTGCCAGCAGCTCGAGGACGGATGGCACAGATACGCAGTATTTT.

The genes are TRBV6-2 or TRBV6-3 and TRBJ2-7; D is uncertain. V gave up 6 bases and J gave up 6 bases, with 12 bases separating them. Germline values: CDR1 MNHEY, CDR2 SVGEGT. The CDR3 has 12 residues. CDR3 nucleotide sequence: TGTGCCAGCAGATCTACTAAGGTCGAGCAGTACTTC. This gives the protein CASRSTKVEQYF.